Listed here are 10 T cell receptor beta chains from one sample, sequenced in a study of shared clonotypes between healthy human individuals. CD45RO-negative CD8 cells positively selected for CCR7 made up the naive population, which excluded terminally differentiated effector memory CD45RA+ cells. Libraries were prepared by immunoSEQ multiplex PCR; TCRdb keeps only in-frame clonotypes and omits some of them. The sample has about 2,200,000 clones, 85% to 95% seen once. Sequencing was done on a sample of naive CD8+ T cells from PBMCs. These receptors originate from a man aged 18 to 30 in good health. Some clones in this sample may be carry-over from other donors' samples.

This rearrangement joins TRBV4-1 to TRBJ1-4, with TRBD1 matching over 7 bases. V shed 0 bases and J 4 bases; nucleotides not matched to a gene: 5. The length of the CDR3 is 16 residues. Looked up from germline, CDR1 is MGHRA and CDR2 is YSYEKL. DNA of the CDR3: TGCGCCAGCAGCCAAGAACAGGGGATACGTAATGAAAAACTGTTTTTT. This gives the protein CASSQEQGIRNEKLFF.

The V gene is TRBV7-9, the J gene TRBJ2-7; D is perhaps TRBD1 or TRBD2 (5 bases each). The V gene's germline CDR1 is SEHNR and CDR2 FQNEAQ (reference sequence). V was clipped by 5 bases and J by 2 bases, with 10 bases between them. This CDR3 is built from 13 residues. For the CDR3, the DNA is TGTGCCAGCAGCCCCTGGGGACCCTACGAGCAGTACTTC. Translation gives CASSPWGPYEQYF.

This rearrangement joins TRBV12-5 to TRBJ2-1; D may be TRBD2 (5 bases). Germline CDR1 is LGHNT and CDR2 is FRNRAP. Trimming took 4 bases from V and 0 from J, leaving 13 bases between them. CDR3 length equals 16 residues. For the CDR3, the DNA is TGTGCTAGTGGTTCCGAGGGTGTCCACTCCTACAATGAGCAGTTCTTC. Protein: CASGSEGVHSYNEQFF.

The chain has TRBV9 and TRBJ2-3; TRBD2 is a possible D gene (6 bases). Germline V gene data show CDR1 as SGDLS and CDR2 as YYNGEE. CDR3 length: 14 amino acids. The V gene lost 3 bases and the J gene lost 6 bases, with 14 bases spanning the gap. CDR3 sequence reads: CASSGQRGGDTQYF. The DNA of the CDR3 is TGTGCCAGCAGCGGGCAACGTGGGGGGGATACGCAGTATTTT.

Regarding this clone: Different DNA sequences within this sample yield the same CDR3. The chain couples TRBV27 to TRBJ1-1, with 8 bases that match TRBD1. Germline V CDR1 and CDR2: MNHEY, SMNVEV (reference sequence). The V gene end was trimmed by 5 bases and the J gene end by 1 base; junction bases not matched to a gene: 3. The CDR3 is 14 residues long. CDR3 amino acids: CASSLTGANTEAFF. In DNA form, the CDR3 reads TGTGCCAGCAGTCTGACAGGGGCGAACACTGAAGCTTTCTTT.

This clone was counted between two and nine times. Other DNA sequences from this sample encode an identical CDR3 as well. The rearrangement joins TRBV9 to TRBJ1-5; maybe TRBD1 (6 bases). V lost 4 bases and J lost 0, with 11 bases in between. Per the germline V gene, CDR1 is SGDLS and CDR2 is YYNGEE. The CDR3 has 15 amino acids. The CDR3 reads CASSPQGNSNQPQHF. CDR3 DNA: TGTGCCAGCAGCCCACAGGGTAATAGCAATCAGCCCCAGCATTTT.

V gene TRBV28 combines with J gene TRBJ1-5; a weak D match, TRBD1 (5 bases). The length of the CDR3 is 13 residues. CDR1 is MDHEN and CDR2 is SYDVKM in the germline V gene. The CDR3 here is CGAGASNNQPQHF. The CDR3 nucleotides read TGTGGGGCCGGGGCATCCAACAATCAGCCCCAGCATTTT.

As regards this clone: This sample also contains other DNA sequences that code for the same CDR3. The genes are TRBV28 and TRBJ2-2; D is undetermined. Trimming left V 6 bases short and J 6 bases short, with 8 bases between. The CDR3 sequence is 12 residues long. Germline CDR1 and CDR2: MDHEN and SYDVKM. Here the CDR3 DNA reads TGTGCCAGCAGCCCAGGAGCCGGGGAGCTGTTTTTT. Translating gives CASSPGAGELFF. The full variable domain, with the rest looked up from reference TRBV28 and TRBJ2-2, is DVKVTQSSRYLVKRTGEKVFLECVQDMDHENMFWYRQDPGLGLRLIYFSYDVKMKEKGDIPEGYSVSREKKERFSLILESASTNQTSMYLCASSPGAGELFFGEGSRLTVL.

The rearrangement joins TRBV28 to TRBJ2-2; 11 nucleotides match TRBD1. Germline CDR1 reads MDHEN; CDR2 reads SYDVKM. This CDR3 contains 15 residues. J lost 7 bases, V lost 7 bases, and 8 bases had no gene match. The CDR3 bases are TGTGCCAGCACCGGGACAGGGGGACGTTACGGGGAGCTGTTTTTT. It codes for CASTGTGGRYGELFF.

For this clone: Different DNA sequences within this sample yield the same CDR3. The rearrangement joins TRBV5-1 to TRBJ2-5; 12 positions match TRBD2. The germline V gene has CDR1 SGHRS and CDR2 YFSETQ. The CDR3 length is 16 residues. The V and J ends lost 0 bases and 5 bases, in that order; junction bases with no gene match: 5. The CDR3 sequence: CASSLARLAGVETQYF. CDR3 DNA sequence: TGCGCCAGCAGCTTGGCCAGACTAGCGGGAGTTGAGACCCAGTACTTC.